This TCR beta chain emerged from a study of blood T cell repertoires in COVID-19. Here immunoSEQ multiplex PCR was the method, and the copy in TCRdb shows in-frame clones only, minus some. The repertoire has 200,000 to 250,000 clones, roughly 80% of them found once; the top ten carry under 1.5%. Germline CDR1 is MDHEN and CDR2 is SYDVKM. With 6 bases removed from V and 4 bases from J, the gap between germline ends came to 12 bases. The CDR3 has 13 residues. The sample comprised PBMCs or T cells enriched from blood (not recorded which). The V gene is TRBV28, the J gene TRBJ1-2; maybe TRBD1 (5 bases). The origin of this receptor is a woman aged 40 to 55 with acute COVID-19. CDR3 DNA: TGTGCCAGCAGCTCTCGGGGGGGCTATGGCTACACCTTC. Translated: CASSSRGGYGYTF.